This T cell receptor (beta chain) appears in the sequencing data of a study of T cell repertoires in cytomegalovirus infection. About the study: Both recently identified HLA-C-restricted and well-studied HLA-B-restricted CMV epitopes were used in the study. It was the public TCR beta signatures that indicated both CMV infection and matching HLA type.

In germline, CDR1 is SEHNR, CDR2 FQNEAQ (reference sequence). Trimming took 5 bases from V and 1 from J, leaving 11 bases between them. The CDR3 has 15 amino acids. Study-wide results and limits: Identification of carriers of CMV plus the relevant HLA was achieved through cumulative public TCR beta family frequency. The ex vivo response showed dominance by HLA-C-restricted CMV-specific TCR beta clonotypes.

TCRdb re-called the reads through MiXCR, storing one row per CDR3 protein. The data hold about 480,000 distinct CDR3 sequences, with roughly a third observed a single time. This clonotype has at least ten counts. The target antigen is unknown. This specimen was cultured PBMCs, taken from culture after CMV antigen stimulation. This rearrangement joins TRBV7-9 to TRBJ2-2; D not resolved. This receptor was taken from a human donor in good health (CMV status not recorded). Some clones in this sample may be carry-over from other donors' samples. The DNA of the CDR3 is TGTGCCAGCAGCCTTCTGGCAGTGAACACCGGGGAGCTGTTTTTT. The encoded protein is CASSLLAVNTGELFF.